The 28 T cell receptor beta chains below were found in one sample sequenced in a study of OX40 agonist ivuxolimab in advanced cancers. Library method: the immunoSEQ multiplex PCR assay. Imported from immuneACCESS, the table was reduced by TCRdb to in-frame sequences with V and J called. These copies leave out some clones; in studies compared against another copy, an unresolved V gene accounts for under half, and the cause of the remainder is not known. The sample table holds about 73,000 clones, of which about 86% were seen once. The ten largest clones represent approximately 8% of the sample. The sample consisted of CD4+ or CD8+ T cells sorted from blood, taken in a trial of the OX40 agonist ivuxolimab. These receptors were collected from an adult with an advanced solid tumor such as melanoma, head and neck, liver or kidney cancer.

V gene TRBV18 combines with J gene TRBJ2-5; the D gene is possibly TRBD1 (7 bases). The germline gives CDR1 KGHSH, CDR2 LQKENI. The germline V and J ends were trimmed by 1 base and 5 bases, with 14 bases remaining between them. The CDR3 totals 15 residues. CDR3 amino acids: CASSPLGGGGETQYF. For the CDR3, the DNA is TGTGCCAGCTCACCACTCGGAGGGGGCGGGGAGACCCAGTACTTC.

J is TRBJ2-5 and V is TRBV23-1, with TRBD1 identical over 10 bases. TRBV23-1 belongs to the ORF category, with a function that is uncertain. The V and J ends lost 5 bases and 3 bases, in that order; junction bases with no gene match: 9. The CDR3 is 16 amino acids. The CDR3 protein is CASSSGTGVLEETQYF. DNA of the CDR3: TGCGCCAGCAGTTCCGGGACAGGGGTTTTAGAAGAGACCCAGTACTTC.

CDR3 protein: CASSSRNEQFF. Written as DNA, the CDR3 is TGTGCCAGCAGCTCGAGGAATGAGCAGTTCTTC. This chain uses TRBV7-3 with TRBJ2-1; no clear D gene. V lost 4 bases, J lost 7 bases, and 5 bases lay in between. Germline CDR1 and CDR2: SGHTA and FQGTGA. CDR3 size: 11 residues.

This clone is a singleton in its sample. The V gene is TRBV6-5, the J gene TRBJ1-1; D is uncertain. This CDR3 contains 14 residues. Germline V gene sequence: CDR1 MNHEY, CDR2 SVGAGI. Trimming shortened V by 5 bases and J by 5 bases, and 15 bases separated the two germline ends. CDR3 nucleotides: TGTGCCAGCAGTGGAGGAAGGGTAGTAACTGAAGCTTTCTTT. It translates to CASSGGRVVTEAFF.

This chain uses TRBV18 with TRBJ2-2, with 9 positions matching TRBD1. V dropped 8 bases and J dropped 0; count of bases not matched to a gene: 4. Germline V gene sequence: CDR1 KGHSH, CDR2 LQKENI. The CDR3 is 15 amino acids. CDR3 sequence (DNA): TGTGCCAGCCCACAGGGGGCAGCGAACACCGGGGAGCTGTTTTTT. It yields the protein CASPQGAANTGELFF.

This clone was recorded once. The rearrangement joins TRBV7-3 to TRBJ2-7; D uncertain. This CDR3 has 12 residues. CDR1 and CDR2 from the germline V gene are SGHTA and FQGTGA. Trimming left V 2 bases short and J 6 bases short, with 8 bases between. The CDR3 coding sequence is TGTGCCAGCAGCTTACTAGGTTCCGAGCAGTACTTC. The encoded protein is CASSLLGSEQYF.

The chain couples TRBV7-6 to TRBJ2-2; D gene uncertain. CDR3 length equals 12 residues. Germline assignment: CDR1 SGHVS and CDR2 FNYEAQ. Between the trimmed V and J ends, which lost 10 bases and 5 bases, there was a span of 11 bases. The CDR3 loop reads CATPSATGELFF. CDR3 nucleotides: TGTGCCACTCCGAGCGCGACCGGGGAGCTGTTTTTT.

V gene TRBV7-2 combines with J gene TRBJ1-6; D gene unclear. V was pared by 1 base and J by 9 bases, with 16 bases between. The CDR3 contains 16 residues. CDR1 is SGHTA and CDR2 is FQGNSA in the germline V gene. CDR3 loop: CASSLDPGLWGSPLHF. In DNA form, the CDR3 reads TGTGCCAGCAGCTTAGATCCAGGTCTTTGGGGTTCACCCCTCCACTTT. The whole variable domain, remainder taken from reference TRBV7-2 and TRBJ1-6, is GAGVSQSPSNKVTEKGKDVELRCDPISGHTALYWYRQSLGQGLEFLIYFQGNSAPDKSGLPSDRFSAERTGGSVSTLTIQRTQQEDSAVYLCASSLDPGLWGSPLHFGNGTRLTVT.

The chain carries TRBV7-9 and TRBJ2-1; 9 bases are a match to TRBD1. With V trimmed by 6 bases and J by 5 bases, 8 bases remained unmatched. The CDR3 runs to 15 residues. The germline CDR1 and CDR2 sequences are SEHNR and FQNEAQ (reference sequence). The CDR3 sequence is CASSLTGGANNEQFF. For the CDR3, the DNA is TGTGCCAGCAGTCTTACAGGGGGCGCGAACAATGAGCAGTTCTTC.

This rearrangement joins TRBV10-2 to TRBJ1-1; TRBD1 aligns across 10 bases. Looked up from germline, CDR1 is WSHSY and CDR2 is SAAADI. The junction had 4 bases not matched to a gene; V was cut back by 8 bases and J by 4 bases. The CDR3 length is 13 residues. CDR3 bases: TGCGCCAGCGGCGGACAGGGGGGCACTGAAGCTTTCTTT. Protein product: CASGGQGGTEAFF.

In DNA form, the CDR3 reads TGTGCCAGCAGCAGGGACACCTACGAGCAGTACTTC. This translates into CASSRDTYEQYF. J is TRBJ2-7 and V is TRBV6-1; TRBD1 is a possible D gene (6 bases). Trimming took off 6 bases at V and 2 bases at J, with 8 bases between the two ends. CDR1 MNHNS and CDR2 SASEGT come from the germline V gene. The CDR3 is made up of 12 amino acids.

This clone was counted a single time. V and J are TRBV6-4 and TRBJ1-2; 10 bases are shared with TRBD1. J lost 8 bases, V lost 6 bases, and 6 bases had no gene match. The CDR3 consists of 13 residues. Germline values: CDR1 MRHNA, CDR2 SNTAGT. As DNA, the CDR3 is TGTGCCAGCAGAGGGACAGGGGTAGGCGGCTACACCTTC. As protein: CASRGTGVGGYTF.

The chain recombines TRBV30 with TRBJ1-5, with D possibly TRBD1 on 6 matching bases. Germline V lookup: CDR1 GTSNPN, CDR2 SVGIG (reference sequence). Trimming removed 1 base at V and 3 bases at J, with 19 bases between. CDR3 size: 17 residues. CDR3 region: CAWSASWSGALNQPQHF. DNA of the CDR3: TGTGCCTGGAGTGCCTCTTGGTCAGGGGCTCTCAATCAGCCCCAGCATTTT.

V and J are TRBV10-3 and TRBJ2-7; the match to TRBD2 covers 12 bases. CDR1 and CDR2 from the germline V gene are ENHRY and SYGVKD. The V and J ends lost 9 bases and 9 bases, in that order; junction bases with no gene match: 9. CDR3 length: 13 amino acids. The CDR3 sequence is CAIMGLAGGGQYF. Written as DNA, the CDR3 is TGTGCCATAATGGGACTAGCGGGTGGCGGGCAGTACTTC.

This clone was seen a single time. CDR3 in amino acids: CASRPPPGVNQPQHF. The CDR3 DNA reads TGTGCCAGCAGACCCCCTCCAGGAGTGAATCAGCCCCAGCATTTT. This chain uses TRBV6-5 with TRBJ1-5; D unclear. This CDR3 region has 15 residues. The V and J ends lost 6 bases and 4 bases respectively, with 16 bases between them. CDR1 and CDR2 from the germline V gene are MNHEY and SVGAGI.

The rearrangement links TRBV6-5 to TRBJ2-1; D gene uncertain. CDR3 length equals 11 residues. Germline V gene lookup returns CDR1 MNHEY and CDR2 SVGAGI. V gave up 5 bases and J gave up 15 bases, with 14 bases separating them. In DNA form, the CDR3 reads TGTGCCAGCAGTGTAGCACTCTACATGTTCTTC. It specifies CASSVALYMFF.

This clone came up a few times. Here the CDR3 DNA reads TGTGCCAGCAGCTTTAGCCCGACAGGGGGCATTTACAATGAGCAGTTCTTC. It is translated as CASSFSPTGGIYNEQFF. V gene TRBV9 combines with J gene TRBJ2-1, with 10 bases lining up with TRBD1. With 4 bases clipped from V and 4 bases from J, the junction kept 11 bases outside the gene matches. The germline V gene has CDR1 SGDLS and CDR2 YYNGEE. This CDR3 comprises 17 residues. The full variable domain, its missing parts supplied by reference TRBV9 and TRBJ2-1, is DSGVTQTPKHLITATGQRVTLRCSPRSGDLSVYWYQQSLDQGLQFLIQYYNGEERAKGNILERFSAQQFPDLHSELNLSSLELGDSALYFCASSFSPTGGIYNEQFFGPGTRLTVL.

This clone was detected only once. Other nucleotide sequences in the sample specify the same CDR3. The chain recombines TRBV5-4 with TRBJ2-5, with 12 bases fitting TRBD2. The CDR3 contains 13 residues. V shed 4 bases, J shed 5 bases, and the junction held 0 bases outside the gene matches. Germline loops: CDR1 SGHNT, CDR2 YYREEE (reference sequence). The CDR3, as DNA: TGTGCCAGCAGCCTAGCGGGGGGGGAGACCCAGTACTTC. This gives the protein CASSLAGGETQYF.

This chain joins TRBV7-3 and TRBJ2-2, with no clear D. The CDR3 length is 13 residues. The V end was cut by 5 bases, the J end by 5 bases, with 9 bases between. Germline V gene lookup returns CDR1 SGHTA and CDR2 FQGTGA. This CDR3 reads CASSRQFTGELFF. DNA for the CDR3: TGTGCCAGCAGCCGACAATTTACCGGGGAGCTGTTTTTT.

This sequence joins TRBV6-5 and TRBJ1-3; D is ambiguous. V lost 8 bases and J lost 0, with 14 bases in between. Per the germline V gene, CDR1 is MNHEY and CDR2 is SVGAGI. This CDR3 is built from 15 residues. Here the CDR3 DNA reads TGTGCCAGCTTCAGCGTGGCTGGCTCTGGAAACACCATATATTTT. Its translation: CASFSVAGSGNTIYF.

This chain links TRBV18 with TRBJ2-7; no definite D call. This CDR3 is built from 14 residues. V lost 0 bases and J lost 7, with 13 bases in between. Germline V gene data show CDR1 as KGHSH and CDR2 as LQKENI. The CDR3 DNA reads TGTGCCAGCTCACCACCGGGTTTTATGGGAGAGCAGTACTTC. It yields the protein CASSPPGFMGEQYF.

The sample holds many counts of this clone. Other DNA sequences within the sample encode an identical CDR3. The chain recombines TRBV27 with TRBJ2-5; 10 nucleotides match TRBD2. V trimming: 3 bases; J trimming: 4 bases; junction bases outside the gene matches: 5. This CDR3 is 15 amino acids long. CDR1 MNHEY and CDR2 SMNVEV come from the germline V gene (reference sequence). Here the CDR3 DNA reads TGTGCCAGCAGTTTTTTCCCTAGCGGGAGAGAGACCCAGTACTTC. Translating it yields CASSFFPSGRETQYF.

This rearrangement joins TRBV4-1 to TRBJ2-5, with 9 bases aligning to TRBD1. The CDR3 loop spans 16 amino acids. The V segment lost 4 bases and the J segment 1 base; nucleotides outside the gene matches: 7. Germline assignment: CDR1 MGHRA and CDR2 YSYEKL. The CDR3: CASSPTGTGIQETQYF. The CDR3 DNA follows: TGCGCCAGCAGCCCCACCGGGACAGGGATCCAAGAGACCCAGTACTTC.

This clone was found once. J is TRBJ2-1 and V is TRBV4-1, with 8 nucleotides matching TRBD2. V lost 8 bases, J lost 8 bases, and 14 bases stayed unmatched. The CDR3 sequence is 15 residues long. From germline, CDR1 is MGHRA and CDR2 YSYEKL. The DNA for the CDR3 is TGCGCCAGCGCCCCAACCAGCGGGAGAGGTGATGAGCAGTTCTTC. As protein: CASAPTSGRGDEQFF.

V is TRBV5-6 and J is TRBJ2-3; 8 bases agree with TRBD1. The germline gives CDR1 SGHDT, CDR2 YYEEEE. The CDR3 totals 16 residues. Losses at the gene ends were 1 base for V and 3 bases for J; bases not matched to a gene: 7. The CDR3 DNA sequence: TGTGCCAGCAGCTTGCATCAGGGGGCCGGAACAGATACGCAGTATTTT. This encodes CASSLHQGAGTDTQYF.

The chain employs TRBV5-1 and TRBJ2-7, with D unresolved. Trimming took 0 bases from V and 4 from J, leaving 17 bases between them. The CDR3 is made up of 16 amino acids. Per the germline V gene, CDR1 is SGHRS and CDR2 is YFSETQ. The CDR3 sequence is CASSLGHGPTSYEQYF. CDR3 nucleotide sequence: TGCGCCAGCAGCTTGGGGCACGGACCTACTTCTTACGAGCAGTACTTC.

This chain links TRBV6-5 with TRBJ1-1, with 8 positions matching TRBD1. The V and J ends lost 5 bases and 6 bases, in that order; junction bases with no gene match: 8. Germline-derived CDR1 and CDR2 are MNHEY and SVGAGI. The CDR3 is made up of 14 amino acids. The DNA of the CDR3 is TGTGCCAGCAGTCCCCGACAGGGGCGGGCTGAAGCTTTCTTT. This encodes CASSPRQGRAEAFF.

V usage is TRBV9 and J usage is TRBJ2-1; a possible D gene is TRBD2 (5 bases). The CDR3 has 15 amino acids. Deletions cut 0 bases from V and 1 base from J, with 8 bases between. CDR1 SGDLS and CDR2 YYNGEE come from the germline V gene. The CDR3 DNA sequence: TGTGCCAGCAGCGTAGATGCGGGTTCCTACAATGAGCAGTTCTTC. The encoded protein is CASSVDAGSYNEQFF. The full variable domain, with the rest looked up from reference TRBV9 and TRBJ2-1, is DSGVTQTPKHLITATGQRVTLRCSPRSGDLSVYWYQQSLDQGLQFLIQYYNGEERAKGNILERFSAQQFPDLHSELNLSSLELGDSALYFCASSVDAGSYNEQFFGPGTRLTVL.